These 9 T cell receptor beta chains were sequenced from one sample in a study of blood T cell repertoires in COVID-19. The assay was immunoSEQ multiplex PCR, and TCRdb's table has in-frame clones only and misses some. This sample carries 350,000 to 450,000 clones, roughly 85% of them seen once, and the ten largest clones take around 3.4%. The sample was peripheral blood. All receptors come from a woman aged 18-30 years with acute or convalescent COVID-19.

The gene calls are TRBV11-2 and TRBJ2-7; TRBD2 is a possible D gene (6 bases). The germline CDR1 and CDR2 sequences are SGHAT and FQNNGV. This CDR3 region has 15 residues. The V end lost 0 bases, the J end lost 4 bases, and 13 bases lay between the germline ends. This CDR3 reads CASSLEAAGGYEQYF. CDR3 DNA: TGTGCCAGCAGCTTAGAGGCGGCCGGGGGTTACGAGCAGTACTTC.

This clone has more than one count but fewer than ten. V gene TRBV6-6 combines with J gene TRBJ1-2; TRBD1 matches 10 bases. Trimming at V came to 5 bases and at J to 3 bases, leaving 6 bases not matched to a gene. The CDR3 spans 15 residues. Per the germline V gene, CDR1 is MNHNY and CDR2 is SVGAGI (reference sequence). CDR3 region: CASSTRQGAYYGYTF. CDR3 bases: TGTGCCAGCAGTACCCGACAGGGGGCCTACTATGGCTACACCTTC.

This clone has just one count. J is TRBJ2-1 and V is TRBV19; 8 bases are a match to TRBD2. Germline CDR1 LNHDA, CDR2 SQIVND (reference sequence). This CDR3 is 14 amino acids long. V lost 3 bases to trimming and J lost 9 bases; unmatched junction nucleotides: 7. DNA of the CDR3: TGTGCCAGTAGTATCGGGGGGGGAGGCGGTGAGCAGTTCTTC. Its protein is CASSIGGGGGEQFF.

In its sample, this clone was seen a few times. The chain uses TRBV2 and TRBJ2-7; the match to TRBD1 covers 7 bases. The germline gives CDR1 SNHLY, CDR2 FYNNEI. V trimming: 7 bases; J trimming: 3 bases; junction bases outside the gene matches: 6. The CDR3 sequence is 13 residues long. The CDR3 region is CASTRQGNYEQYF. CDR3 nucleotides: TGTGCCAGCACCCGACAGGGTAACTACGAGCAGTACTTC.

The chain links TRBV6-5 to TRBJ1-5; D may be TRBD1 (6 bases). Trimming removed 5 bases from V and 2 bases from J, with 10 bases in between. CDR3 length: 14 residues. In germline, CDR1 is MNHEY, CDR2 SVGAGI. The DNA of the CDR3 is TGTGCCAGCAGTACAGGGATGGGCAATCAGCCCCAGCATTTT. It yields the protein CASSTGMGNQPQHF.

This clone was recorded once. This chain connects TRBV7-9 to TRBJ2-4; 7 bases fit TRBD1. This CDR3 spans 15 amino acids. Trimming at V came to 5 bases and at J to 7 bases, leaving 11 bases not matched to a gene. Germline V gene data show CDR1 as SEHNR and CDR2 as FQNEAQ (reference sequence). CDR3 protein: CASSIRGGPRNIQYF. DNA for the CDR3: TGTGCCAGCAGCATCCGAGGGGGCCCTCGGAACATTCAGTACTTC.

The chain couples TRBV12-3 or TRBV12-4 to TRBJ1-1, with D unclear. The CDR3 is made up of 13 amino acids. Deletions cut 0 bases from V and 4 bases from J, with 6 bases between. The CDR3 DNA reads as TGTGCCAGCAGTTTAGCAGAGTTCACTGAAGCTTTCTTT. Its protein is CASSLAEFTEAFF.

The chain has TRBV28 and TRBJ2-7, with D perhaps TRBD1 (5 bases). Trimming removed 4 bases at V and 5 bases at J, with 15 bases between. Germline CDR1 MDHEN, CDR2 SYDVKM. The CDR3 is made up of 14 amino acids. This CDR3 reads CASSWGRVADEQYF. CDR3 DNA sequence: TGTGCCAGCAGTTGGGGCAGGGTGGCCGACGAGCAGTACTTC.

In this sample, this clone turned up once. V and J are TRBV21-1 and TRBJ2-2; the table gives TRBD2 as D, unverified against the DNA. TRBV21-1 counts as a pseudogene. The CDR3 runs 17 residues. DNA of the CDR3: TGTGCCAGCAGCAAAGCCTGGTGCAAGCCGAGCACCGGGGAGCTGTTTTTT. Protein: CASSKAWCKPSTGELFF.